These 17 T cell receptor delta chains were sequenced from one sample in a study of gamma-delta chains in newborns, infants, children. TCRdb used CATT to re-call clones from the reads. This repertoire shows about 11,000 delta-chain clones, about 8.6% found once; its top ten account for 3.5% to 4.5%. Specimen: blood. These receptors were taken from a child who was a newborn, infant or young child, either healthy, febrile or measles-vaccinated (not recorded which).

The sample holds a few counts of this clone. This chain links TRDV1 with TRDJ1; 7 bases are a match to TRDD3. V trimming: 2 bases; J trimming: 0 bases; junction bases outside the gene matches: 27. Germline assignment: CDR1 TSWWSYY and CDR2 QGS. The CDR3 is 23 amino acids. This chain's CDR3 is CALGESRNVPGDRLRTYTDKLIF. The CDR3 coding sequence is TGTGCTCTTGGGGAATCCCGAAATGTACCTGGGGATAGGCTTAGGACGTACACCGATAAACTCATCTTT.

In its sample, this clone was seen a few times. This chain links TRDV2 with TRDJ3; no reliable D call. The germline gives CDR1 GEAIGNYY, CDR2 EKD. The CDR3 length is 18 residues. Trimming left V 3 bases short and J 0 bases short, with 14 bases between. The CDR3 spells CACDAAGSGSWDTRQMFF. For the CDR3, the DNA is TGTGCCTGTGACGCCGCCGGGTCCGGCTCCTGGGACACCCGACAGATGTTTTTC.

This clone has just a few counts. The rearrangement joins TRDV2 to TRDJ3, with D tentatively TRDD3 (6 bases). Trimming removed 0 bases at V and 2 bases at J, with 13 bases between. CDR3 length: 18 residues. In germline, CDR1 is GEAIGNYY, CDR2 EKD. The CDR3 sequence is CACDTVGGPAWDTRQMFF. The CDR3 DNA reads TGTGCCTGTGACACCGTGGGGGGGCCCGCCTGGGACACCCGACAGATGTTTTTC.

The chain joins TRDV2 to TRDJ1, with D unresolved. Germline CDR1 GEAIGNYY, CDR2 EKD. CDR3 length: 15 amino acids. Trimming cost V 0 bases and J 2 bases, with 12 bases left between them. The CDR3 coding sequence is TGTGCCTGTGACACCGTAGAGGGAAGTACCGATAAACTCATCTTT. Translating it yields CACDTVEGSTDKLIF.

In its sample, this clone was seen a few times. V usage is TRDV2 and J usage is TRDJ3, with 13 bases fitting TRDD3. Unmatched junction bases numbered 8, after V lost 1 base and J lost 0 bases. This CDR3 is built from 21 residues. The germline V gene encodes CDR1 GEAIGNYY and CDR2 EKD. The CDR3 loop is CACDTLLGDTRNSWDTRQMFF. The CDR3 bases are TGTGCCTGTGACACATTACTGGGGGATACGCGTAACTCCTGGGACACCCGACAGATGTTTTTC.

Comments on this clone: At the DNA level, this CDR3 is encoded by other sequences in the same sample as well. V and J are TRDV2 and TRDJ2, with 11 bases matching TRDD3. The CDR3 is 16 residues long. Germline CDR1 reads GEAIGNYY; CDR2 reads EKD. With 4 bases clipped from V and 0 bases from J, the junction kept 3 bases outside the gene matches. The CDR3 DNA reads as TGTGCCTGTGATGTACTGGGGGATACTTTGACAGCACAACTCTTCTTT. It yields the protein CACDVLGDTLTAQLFF.

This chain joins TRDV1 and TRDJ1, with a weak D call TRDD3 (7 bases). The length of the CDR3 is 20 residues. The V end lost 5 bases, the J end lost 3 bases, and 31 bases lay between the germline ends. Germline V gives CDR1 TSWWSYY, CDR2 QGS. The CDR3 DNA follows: TGTGCTCTTGGGAGGGCCTTCCCCTCCGGGCTGACTGGGGCATCCGATAAACTCATCTTT. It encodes CALGRAFPSGLTGASDKLIF.

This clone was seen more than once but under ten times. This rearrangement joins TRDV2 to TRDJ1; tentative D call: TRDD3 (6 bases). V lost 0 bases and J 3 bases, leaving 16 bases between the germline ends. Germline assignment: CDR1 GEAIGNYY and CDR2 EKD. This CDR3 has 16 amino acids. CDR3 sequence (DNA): TGTGCCTGTGACACCGTGGGGATCCCGTACCCCGATAAACTCATCTTT. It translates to CACDTVGIPYPDKLIF.

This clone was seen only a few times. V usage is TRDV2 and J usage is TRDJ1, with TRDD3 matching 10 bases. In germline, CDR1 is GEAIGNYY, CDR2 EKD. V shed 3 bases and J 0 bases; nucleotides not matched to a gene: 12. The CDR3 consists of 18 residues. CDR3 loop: CACDRLLGDSSYTDKLIF. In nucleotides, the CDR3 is TGTGCCTGTGACCGCCTACTGGGGGATTCCTCGTACACCGATAAACTCATCTTT.

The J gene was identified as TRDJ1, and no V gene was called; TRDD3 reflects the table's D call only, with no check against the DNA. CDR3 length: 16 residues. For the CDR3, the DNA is TGTGCCTGTGAGCCTGTCTGGGGGAGGTACACCGATAAACTCATCTTT. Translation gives CACEPVWGRYTDKLIF.

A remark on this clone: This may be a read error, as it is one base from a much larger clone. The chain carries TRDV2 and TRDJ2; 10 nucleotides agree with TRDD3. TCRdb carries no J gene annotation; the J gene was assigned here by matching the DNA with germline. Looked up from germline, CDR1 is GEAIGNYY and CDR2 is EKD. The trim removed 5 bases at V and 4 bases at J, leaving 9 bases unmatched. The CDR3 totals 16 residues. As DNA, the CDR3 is TGTGCCTGTGGCAGGTTGGGGGATACCGCGACAGCACAACTCTTCTTT. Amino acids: CACGRLGDTATAQLFF.

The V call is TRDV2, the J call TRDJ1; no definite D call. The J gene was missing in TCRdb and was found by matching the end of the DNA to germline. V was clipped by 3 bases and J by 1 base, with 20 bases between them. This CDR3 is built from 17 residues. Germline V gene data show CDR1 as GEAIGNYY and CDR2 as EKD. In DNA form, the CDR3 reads TGTGCCTGTGACGCAGTCGGGACTCGAAGGGGCACCGATAAACTCATCTTT. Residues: CACDAVGTRRGTDKLIF.

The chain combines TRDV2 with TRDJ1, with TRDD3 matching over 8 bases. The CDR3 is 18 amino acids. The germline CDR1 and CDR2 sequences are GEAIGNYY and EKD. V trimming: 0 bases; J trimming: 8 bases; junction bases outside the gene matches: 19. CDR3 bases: TGTGCCTGTGACACCGTCGTTTCACCTAGTGGGGGATCCCTGAAACTCATCTTT. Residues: CACDTVVSPSGGSLKLIF.

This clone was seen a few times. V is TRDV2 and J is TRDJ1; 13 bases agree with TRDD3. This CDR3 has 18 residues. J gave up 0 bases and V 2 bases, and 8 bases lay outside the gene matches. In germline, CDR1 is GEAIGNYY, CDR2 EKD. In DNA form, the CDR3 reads TGTGCCTGTGACAACGTACTGGGGGATACGGGGTACACCGATAAACTCATCTTT. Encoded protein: CACDNVLGDTGYTDKLIF.

In nucleotides, the CDR3 is TGTGCTCTTGGGGAAGGCGAATACCGGGAGGGCTTACTGGGGGAGGAAGTGCACACCGATAAACTCATCTTT. Translating gives CALGEGEYREGLLGEEVHTDKLIF. The called J gene is TRDJ1, whereas the V gene has no call; TRDD3, the table's D call, was not compared with the DNA. This CDR3 is built from 24 residues.

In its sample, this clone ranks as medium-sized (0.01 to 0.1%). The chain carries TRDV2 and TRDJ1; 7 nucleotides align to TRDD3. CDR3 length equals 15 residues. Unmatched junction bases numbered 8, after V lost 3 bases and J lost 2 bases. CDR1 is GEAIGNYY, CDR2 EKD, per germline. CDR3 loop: CACDPLGATTDKLIF. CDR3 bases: TGTGCCTGTGACCCGCTGGGGGCCACAACCGATAAACTCATCTTT.

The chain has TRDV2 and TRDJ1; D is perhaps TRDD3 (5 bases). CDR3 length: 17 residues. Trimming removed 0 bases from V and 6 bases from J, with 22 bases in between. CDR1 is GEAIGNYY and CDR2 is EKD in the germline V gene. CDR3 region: CACDTVSLGDLTYKLIF. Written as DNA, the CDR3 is TGTGCCTGTGACACCGTGTCGCTGGGCGACTTGACATATAAACTCATCTTT.